This T cell receptor (beta chain) was sequenced for a study of blood T cell repertoires in COVID-19. Study context: From T cells, B-cell-depleted T cells, or PBMCs came the material, which was cDNA or gDNA.

Clones were read by immunoSEQ multiplex PCR, and TCRdb kept only the in-frame ones, dropping some. The sample shows around 200,000 clones, approximately 90% of them seen only once. Germline V gene lookup returns CDR1 LNHDA and CDR2 SQIVND (reference sequence). This CDR3 spans 14 amino acids. Sequencing input: peripheral blood. This sequence was found in a man aged 55 to 70 who had recovered from COVID-19. V and J are TRBV19 and TRBJ2-7; D perhaps matches TRBD2 (6 bases). CDR3 in amino acids: CATSLGRNTYEQYF. The CDR3 bases are TGTGCTACTTCTCTGGGGAGGAACACCTACGAGCAGTACTTC.